This T cell receptor beta chain derives from a study of regulatory dendritic cells for organ transplantation. Study conclusions and caveats: Memory CD8+ T cells were the most oligoclonal; naive cells were highly diverse. Memory CD8+ clonal expansion seemed more limited with regulatory than mature dendritic cells.

To note about this clone: Its matching antigen is unknown.

TCRdb's table, derived via immunoSEQ multiplex PCR, lists solely in-frame clones and lacks some. Here the sample spans tens of thousands of clones, 85% to 90% being singletons. CFSE-labeled sorted T cells met regulatory or mature dendritic cells for around five days. Naive CD45RA+ and memory CD45RO+ CD4+ or CD8+ T cells were FACS-sorted. Germline V gene data show CDR1 as SGHVS and CDR2 as FNYEAQ. Trimming pared 1 base from V and 4 bases from J, leaving 11 bases between. This CDR3 region has 15 residues. The sequenced sample was naive CD4+ T cells from blood cultured with dendritic cells. Subset of the sample: CD45RA+ naive T cells. The chain links TRBV7-6 to TRBJ1-5; weak D call: TRBD1 (6 bases). The TCR comes from a human donor in good health. This CDR3 is CASSLVGGANQPQHF. CDR3 DNA: TGTGCCAGCAGCTTAGTCGGGGGGGCGAATCAGCCCCAGCATTTT.